This T cell receptor (beta chain) was sequenced during a study of regulatory T cells in long-lasting Graves disease. Whole-study context: Prior antithyroid drug treatment in newly diagnosed Graves' patients lasted under 3 months.

This clonotype occurred many times. iRepertoire HTBI primers and Arm-PCR of CDR3 regions built TCR beta libraries. One entry per CDR3 protein, called by TCRdb with MiXCR from the multiplex PCR reads. This sample has 680,000 or so distinct CDR3 sequences; 16% occur once, and the top ten carry around a sixth. The sample's time point: newly diagnosed GD, antithyroid drugs for less than 3 months. Following extraction of RNA from PBMCs, that RNA was used to make the TCR library. CDR1 is GTSNPN, CDR2 SVGIG, per germline (reference sequence). V lost 2 bases, J lost 8 bases, and 18 bases lay in between. The CDR3 is 14 amino acids. This sample was shared with a second study, whose subject was T cells in Graves' hyperthyroidism and ophthalmopathy. According to that study: Researchers barred patients who had uncontrolled infection, other autoimmune disease, pregnancy or lactation.

The sequencing used peripheral blood mononuclear cells (PBMCs), collected at new diagnosis, from a patient treated with antithyroid drugs. The TCR comes from a woman younger than 45 with Graves disease. This rearrangement joins TRBV30 to TRBJ1-2; unclear D gene. The CDR3 DNA reads TGTGCCTGGAGTCCCACGATGGCGGCTTCGGGCTACACCTTC. It specifies CAWSPTMAASGYTF.